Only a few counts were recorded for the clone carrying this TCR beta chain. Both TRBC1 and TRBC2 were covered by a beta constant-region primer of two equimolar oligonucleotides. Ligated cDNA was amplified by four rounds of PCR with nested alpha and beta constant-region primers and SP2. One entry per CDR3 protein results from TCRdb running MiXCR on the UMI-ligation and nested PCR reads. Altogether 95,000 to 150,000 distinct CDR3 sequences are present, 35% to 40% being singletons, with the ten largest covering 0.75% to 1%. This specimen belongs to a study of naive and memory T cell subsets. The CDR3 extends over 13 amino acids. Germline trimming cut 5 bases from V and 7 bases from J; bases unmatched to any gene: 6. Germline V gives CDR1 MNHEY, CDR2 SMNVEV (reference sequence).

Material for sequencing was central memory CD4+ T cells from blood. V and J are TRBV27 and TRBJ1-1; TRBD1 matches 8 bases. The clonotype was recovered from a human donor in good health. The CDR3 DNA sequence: TGTGCCAGCAGTAGAAACAGGGGGAATGAAGCTTTCTTT. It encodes CASSRNRGNEAFF.